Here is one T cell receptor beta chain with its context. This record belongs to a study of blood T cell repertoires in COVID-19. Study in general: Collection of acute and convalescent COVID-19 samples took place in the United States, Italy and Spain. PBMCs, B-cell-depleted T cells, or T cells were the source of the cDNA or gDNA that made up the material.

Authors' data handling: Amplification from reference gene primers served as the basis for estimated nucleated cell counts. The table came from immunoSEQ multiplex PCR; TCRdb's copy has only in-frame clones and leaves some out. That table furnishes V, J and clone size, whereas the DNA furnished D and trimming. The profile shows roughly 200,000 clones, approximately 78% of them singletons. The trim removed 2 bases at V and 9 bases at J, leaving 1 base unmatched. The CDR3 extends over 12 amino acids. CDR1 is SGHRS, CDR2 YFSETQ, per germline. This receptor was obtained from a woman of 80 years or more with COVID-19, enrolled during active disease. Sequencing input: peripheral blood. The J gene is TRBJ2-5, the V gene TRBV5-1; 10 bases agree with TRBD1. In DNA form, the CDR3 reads TGCGCCAGCAGCTTCGGACAGGGGGCCCAGTACTTC. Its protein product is CASSFGQGAQYF.